The clone carrying this T cell receptor (beta chain) appeared once. This entry comes from a study of early T cells in non-severe SARS-CoV-2 infection. Unique molecular identifiers were added to individual cDNA molecules. A single record per CDR3 protein comes from TCRdb applying MiXCR to the 5' RACE reads. The sample lists roughly 75,000 distinct CDR3 sequences, roughly 10% occurring once. The CDR3 totals 16 residues. Per germline, CDR1 SQVTM and CDR2 ANQGSEA. After removal of 8 bases from V and 2 bases from J, the junction contained 11 bases not matched to a gene. The V and J genes are TRBV29-1 and TRBJ2-5; 13 bases fit TRBD2. The TCR sequence derives from an adult who was a healthcare worker with PCR-confirmed SARS-CoV-2 infection or an uninfected control (not recorded which). Sequencing was performed on whole blood. The CDR3 bases are TGCAGCCTTAGGGGGACTAGCGGGGCAGAACAAGAGACCCAGTACTTC. Its translation: CSLRGTSGAEQETQYF.